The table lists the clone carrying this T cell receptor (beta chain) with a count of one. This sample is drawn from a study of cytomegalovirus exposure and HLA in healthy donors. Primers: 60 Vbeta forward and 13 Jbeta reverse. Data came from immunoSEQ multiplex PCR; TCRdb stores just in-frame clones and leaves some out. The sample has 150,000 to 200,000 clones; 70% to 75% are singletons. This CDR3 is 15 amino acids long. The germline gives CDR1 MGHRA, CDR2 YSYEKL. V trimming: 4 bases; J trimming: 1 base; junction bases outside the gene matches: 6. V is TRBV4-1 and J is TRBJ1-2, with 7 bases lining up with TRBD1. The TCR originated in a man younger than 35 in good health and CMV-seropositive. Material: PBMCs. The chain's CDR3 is CASSLRTGLNYGYTF. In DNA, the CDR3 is TGCGCCAGCAGCCTTAGGACAGGTCTTAACTATGGCTACACCTTC.